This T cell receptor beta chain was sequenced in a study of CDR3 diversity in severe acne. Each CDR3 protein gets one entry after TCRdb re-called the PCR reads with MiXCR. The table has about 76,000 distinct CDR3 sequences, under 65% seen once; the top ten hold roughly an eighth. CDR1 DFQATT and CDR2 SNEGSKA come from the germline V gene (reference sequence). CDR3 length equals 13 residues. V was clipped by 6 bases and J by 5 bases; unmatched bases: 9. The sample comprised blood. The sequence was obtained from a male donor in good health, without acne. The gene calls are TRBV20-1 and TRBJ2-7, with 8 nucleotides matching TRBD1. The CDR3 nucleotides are TGCAGTGCAAAACGGACAGGGAGGAACGAGCAGTACTTC. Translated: CSAKRTGRNEQYF.